The 10 T cell receptor beta chains listed next were all sequenced from one sample in a study of blood T cell repertoires in COVID-19. Profiled with immunoSEQ multiplex PCR; TCRdb holds only in-frame clones, not every one. The repertoire holds 300,000 to 400,000 clones, with about nine tenths as singletons. The sequencing sample was made of peripheral blood. These receptors were obtained from a man between 25 and 39 years old with COVID-19, enrolled during active disease.

In this sample, this clone turned up a few times. The J gene is TRBJ2-3, the V gene TRBV14, with 8 bases lining up with TRBD2. Germline V gene lookup returns CDR1 SGHDN and CDR2 FVKESK. The CDR3 runs to 18 residues. The junction had 16 bases not matched to a gene; V was cut back by 0 bases and J by 8 bases. In DNA, the CDR3 is TGTGCCAGCAGCCAAGAACTATGGAGCGGGGGCCCGCCGGGTACGCAGTATTTT. This encodes CASSQELWSGGPPGTQYF.

This chain's CDR3 is CASSQDWQGVYGYTF. CDR3 nucleotide sequence: TGCGCCAGCAGCCAAGATTGGCAGGGGGTCTATGGCTACACCTTC. The chain has TRBV4-3 and TRBJ1-2; 7 nucleotides match TRBD1. Losses at the gene ends were 0 bases for V and 4 bases for J; bases not matched to a gene: 5. CDR1 is LGHNA and CDR2 is YSLEER in the germline V gene. This CDR3 contains 15 residues.

The rearrangement links TRBV5-6 to TRBJ2-3, with 8 nucleotides matching TRBD1. CDR1 and CDR2 from the germline V gene are SGHDT and YYEEEE. This CDR3 comprises 16 residues. V lost 5 bases to trimming and J lost 0 bases; unmatched junction nucleotides: 8. DNA of the CDR3: TGTGCCAGCAGGGCCGCGGGGACAGGCAGCACAGATACGCAGTATTTT. Translating it yields CASRAAGTGSTDTQYF.

The rearrangement links TRBV2 to TRBJ2-1, with 15 bases lining up with TRBD2. CDR3 length: 16 residues. Germline V gene lookup returns CDR1 SNHLY and CDR2 FYNNEI. Losses at the gene ends were 6 bases for V and 9 bases for J; bases not matched to a gene: 9. The DNA for the CDR3 is TGTGCCAGCAGCGGACTAGCGGGAGGGTCGGTTGGTGAGCAGTTCTTC. It translates to CASSGLAGGSVGEQFF.

The chain is built from TRBV23-1 and TRBJ1-6, with TRBD1 matching over 8 bases. TRBV23-1 is identified as an open reading frame with a role that is uncertain. The CDR3 length is 18 residues. With 2 bases clipped from V and 7 bases from J, the junction kept 13 bases outside the gene matches. In DNA, the CDR3 is TGCGCCAGCAGTCAACCCTGGGACAGGTACCATCTCAATTCACCCCTCCACTTT. Encoded protein: CASSQPWDRYHLNSPLHF.

A word on this clone: A read error may produce the germline difference seen at one junction end. V is TRBV19 and J is TRBJ1-2; D is uncertain. This CDR3 comprises 17 residues. Germline V CDR1 and CDR2: LNHDA, SQIVND (reference sequence). CDR3 sequence (DNA): TGTGCCAGCAGTACCCTCGCTGCCGAAATGGTTAGCTATGGCTACACCTTC. Protein product: CASSTLAAEMVSYGYTF. The whole variable domain, remainder taken from reference TRBV19 and TRBJ1-2, is DGGITQSPKYLFRKEGQNVTLSCEQNLNHDAMYWYRQDPGQGLRLIYYSQIVNDFQKGDIAEGYSVSREKKESFPLTVTSAQKNPTAFYLCASSTLAAEMVSYGYTFGSGTRLTVV.

The chain has TRBV9 and TRBJ2-5, with TRBD2 matching 8 bases. This CDR3 has 16 amino acids. Unmatched junction bases numbered 9, after V lost 0 bases and J lost 5 bases. The germline V gene has CDR1 SGDLS and CDR2 YYNGEE. The CDR3 DNA sequence: TGTGCCAGCAGCGTAGGCCCAGCGGGAGTAGGGGAGACCCAGTACTTC. It translates to CASSVGPAGVGETQYF.

The chain links TRBV7-8 to TRBJ1-5, with 10 bases that match TRBD1. The trim removed 1 base at V and 4 bases at J, leaving 13 bases unmatched. Germline V gene data show CDR1 as SGHVS and CDR2 as FQNEAQ. The CDR3 is made up of 19 amino acids. CDR3 DNA: TGTGCCAGCAGCTTAGAAGCGACAGGGGGCTTTTATCAAAATCAGCCCCAGCATTTT. Residues: CASSLEATGGFYQNQPQHF.

This clone was counted between two and nine times. The genes are TRBV5-4 and TRBJ2-2, with 11 bases lining up with TRBD2. The junction had 3 bases not matched to a gene; V was cut back by 5 bases and J by 6 bases. The CDR3 has 14 amino acids. CDR1 is SGHNT, CDR2 YYREEE, per germline (reference sequence). The CDR3 is CASRSLAGAGELFF. DNA for the CDR3: TGTGCCAGCAGGTCACTAGCGGGAGCCGGGGAGCTGTTTTTT.

The J gene is TRBJ2-1, the V gene TRBV5-1, with 7 bases matching TRBD1. Trimming cost V 0 bases and J 6 bases; bases outside gene matches: 15. Germline CDR1 is SGHRS and CDR2 is YFSETQ. The CDR3 is 18 amino acids. The CDR3 DNA follows: TGCGCCAGCAGCTTGGTCACAGGGGCAGGGCAAAATCCCAATGAGCAGTTCTTC. This translates into CASSLVTGAGQNPNEQFF.